The clone carrying this TCR beta chain was seen only a few times. This specimen comes from a study of patients and donors after allogeneic stem cell transplantation. Each CDR3 protein gets one entry after TCRdb re-called the RT-PCR reads with MiXCR. The profile covers approximately 160,000 distinct CDR3 sequences, with about 30% appearing a single time and about 3% taken by the ten largest. The V gene's germline CDR1 is SGHVS and CDR2 FQNEAQ. CDR3 length equals 14 residues. Unmatched junction bases numbered 2, after V lost 1 base and J lost 10 bases. The clonotype was recovered from a human donor who was either an allogeneic HSCT recipient or a stem cell or donor lymphocyte infusion donor (not recorded which). It is not recorded whose cells these are; they may come from a transplant donor. The sequenced sample was blood, either unsorted or a sorted T cell fraction (not recorded which). The chain joins TRBV7-8 to TRBJ1-6, with 9 positions matching TRBD1. Written as DNA, the CDR3 is TGTGCCAGCAGCTTAGGGACAGGGGCCTCACCCCTCCACTTT. It codes for CASSLGTGASPLHF.